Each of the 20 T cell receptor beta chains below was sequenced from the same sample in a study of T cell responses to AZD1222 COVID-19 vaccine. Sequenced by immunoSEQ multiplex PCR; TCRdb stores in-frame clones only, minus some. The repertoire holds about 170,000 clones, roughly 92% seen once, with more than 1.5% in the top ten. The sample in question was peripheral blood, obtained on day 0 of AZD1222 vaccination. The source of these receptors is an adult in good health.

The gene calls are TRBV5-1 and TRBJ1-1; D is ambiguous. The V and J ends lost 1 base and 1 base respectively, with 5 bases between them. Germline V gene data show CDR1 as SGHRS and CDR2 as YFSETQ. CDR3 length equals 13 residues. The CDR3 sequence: CASSLIANTEAFF. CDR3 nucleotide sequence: TGCGCCAGCAGCTTGATCGCGAACACTGAAGCTTTCTTT.

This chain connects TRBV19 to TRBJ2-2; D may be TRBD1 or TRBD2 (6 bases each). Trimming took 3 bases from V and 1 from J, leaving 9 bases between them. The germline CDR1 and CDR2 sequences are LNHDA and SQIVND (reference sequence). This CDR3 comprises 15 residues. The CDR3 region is CASSIGGGNTGELFF. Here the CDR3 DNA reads TGTGCCAGTAGTATTGGAGGGGGGAACACCGGGGAGCTGTTTTTT. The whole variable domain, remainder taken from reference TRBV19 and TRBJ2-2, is DGGITQSPKYLFRKEGQNVTLSCEQNLNHDAMYWYRQDPGQGLRLIYYSQIVNDFQKGDIAEGYSVSREKKESFPLTVTSAQKNPTAFYLCASSIGGGNTGELFFGEGSRLTVL.

CDR3 protein: CASSRLPLGQLSSNQPQHF. The CDR3 bases are TGTGCCAGCAGTCGCCTACCCCTCGGACAACTCAGTAGCAATCAGCCCCAGCATTTT. This chain links TRBV6-6 with TRBJ1-5, with a possible D match to TRBD1 (5 bases). Germline values: CDR1 MNHNY, CDR2 SVGAGI (reference sequence). The CDR3 loop spans 19 amino acids. Trimming stripped 5 bases from V and 0 bases from J, with 23 bases between.

The CDR3 region has the DNA TGTGCCAGCAGCGGGAGGGCCCGAGCCAAAAACATTCAGTACTTC. Encoded protein: CASSGRARAKNIQYF. The chain is built from TRBV3-1 (or the pseudogene TRBV3-2) and TRBJ2-4, with 7 bases identical to TRBD2. The CDR3 is 15 residues long. After removal of 5 bases from V and 0 bases from J, the junction contained 4 bases not matched to a gene. Germline values: CDR1 LGHDT, CDR2 YNNKEL (reference sequence).

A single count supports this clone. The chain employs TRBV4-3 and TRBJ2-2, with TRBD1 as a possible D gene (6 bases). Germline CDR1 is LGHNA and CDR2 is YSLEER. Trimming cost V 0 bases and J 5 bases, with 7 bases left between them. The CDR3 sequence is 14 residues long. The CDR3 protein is CASSQEQGTGELFF. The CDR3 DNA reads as TGCGCCAGCAGCCAAGAACAGGGTACCGGGGAGCTGTTTTTT.

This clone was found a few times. The CDR3 reads CASSEFFGTVTTYEQYF. CDR3 nucleotides: TGTGCCAGCAGTGAGTTTTTTGGGACAGTGACTACCTACGAGCAGTACTTC. The chain has TRBV2 and TRBJ2-7, with TRBD1 matching 7 bases. Germline V CDR1 and CDR2: SNHLY, FYNNEI. The CDR3 has 17 residues. With V trimmed by 3 bases and J by 2 bases, 13 bases remained unmatched.

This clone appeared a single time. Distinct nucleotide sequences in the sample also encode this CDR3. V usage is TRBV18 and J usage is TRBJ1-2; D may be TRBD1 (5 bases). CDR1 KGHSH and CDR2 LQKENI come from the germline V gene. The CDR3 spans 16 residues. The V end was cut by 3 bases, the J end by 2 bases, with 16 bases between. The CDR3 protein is CASSPPGTGGNYGYTF. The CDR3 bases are TGTGCCAGCTCACCGCCTGGTACGGGGGGGAACTATGGCTACACCTTC.

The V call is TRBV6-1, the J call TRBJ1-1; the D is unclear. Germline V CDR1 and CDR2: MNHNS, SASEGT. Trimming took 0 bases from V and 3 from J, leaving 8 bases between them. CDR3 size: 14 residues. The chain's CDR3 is CASSEAESYTEAFF. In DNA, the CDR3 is TGTGCCAGCAGTGAAGCCGAGAGTTACACTGAAGCTTTCTTT.

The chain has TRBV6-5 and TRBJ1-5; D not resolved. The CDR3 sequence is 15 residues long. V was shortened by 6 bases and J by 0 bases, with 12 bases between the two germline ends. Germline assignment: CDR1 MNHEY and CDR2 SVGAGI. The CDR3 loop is CASSQGQVSNQPQHF. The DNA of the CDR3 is TGTGCCAGCAGCCAAGGCCAGGTTAGCAATCAGCCCCAGCATTTT.

The CDR3 coding sequence is TGTGCCAGCAGGCTAGCACTAGCGACCGGGGAGCTGTTTTTT. This encodes CASRLALATGELFF. The chain joins TRBV5-6 to TRBJ2-2; 7 bases map to TRBD2. CDR3 length equals 14 residues. After removal of 5 bases from V and 5 bases from J, the junction contained 6 bases not matched to a gene. Per the germline V gene, CDR1 is SGHDT and CDR2 is YYEEEE.

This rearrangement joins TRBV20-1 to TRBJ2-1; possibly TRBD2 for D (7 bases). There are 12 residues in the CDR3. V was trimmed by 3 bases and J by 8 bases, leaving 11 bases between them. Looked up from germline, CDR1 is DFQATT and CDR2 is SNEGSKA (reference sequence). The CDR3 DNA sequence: TGCAGTGCTAGTAGGGGGAGGGATGAGCAGTTCTTC. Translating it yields CSASRGRDEQFF.

In nucleotides, the CDR3 is TGTGCCAGCAGCCCTGCAGGGTTGACCACTGAAGCTTTCTTT. As protein: CASSPAGLTTEAFF. V gene TRBV7-2 combines with J gene TRBJ1-1, with a tentative D call TRBD1 (5 bases). CDR1 is SGHTA, CDR2 FQGNSA, per germline. V was shortened by 5 bases and J by 4 bases, with 14 bases between the two germline ends. This CDR3 contains 14 residues.

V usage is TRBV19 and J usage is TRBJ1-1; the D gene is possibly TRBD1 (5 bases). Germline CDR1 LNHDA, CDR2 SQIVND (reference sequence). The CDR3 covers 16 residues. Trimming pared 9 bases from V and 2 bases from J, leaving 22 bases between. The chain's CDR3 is CASVPGRRSLNTEAFF. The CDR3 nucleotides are TGTGCCAGCGTCCCAGGGCGCAGATCCCTTAACACTGAAGCTTTCTTT.

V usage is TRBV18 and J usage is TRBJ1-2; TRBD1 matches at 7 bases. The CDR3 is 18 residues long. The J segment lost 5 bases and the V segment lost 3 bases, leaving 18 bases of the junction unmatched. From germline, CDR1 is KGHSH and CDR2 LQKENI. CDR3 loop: CASSPPRQGGPPGYGYTF. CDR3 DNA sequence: TGTGCCAGCTCACCCCCCCGACAGGGAGGCCCCCCGGGATATGGCTACACCTTC.

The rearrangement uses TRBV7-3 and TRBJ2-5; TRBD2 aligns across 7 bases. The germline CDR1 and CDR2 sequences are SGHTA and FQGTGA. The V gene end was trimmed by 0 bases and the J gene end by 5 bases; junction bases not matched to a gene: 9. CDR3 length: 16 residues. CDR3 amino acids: CASSLTGAGNWETQYF. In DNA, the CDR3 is TGTGCCAGCAGCTTAACGGGAGCGGGGAATTGGGAGACCCAGTACTTC.

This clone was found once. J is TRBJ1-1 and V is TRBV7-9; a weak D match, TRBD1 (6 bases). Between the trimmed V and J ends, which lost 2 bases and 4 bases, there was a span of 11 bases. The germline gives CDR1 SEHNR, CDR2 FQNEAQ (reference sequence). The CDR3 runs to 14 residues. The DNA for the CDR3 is TGTGCCAGCAGCTTAAGGGGGGATGGCACTGAAGCTTTCTTT. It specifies CASSLRGDGTEAFF.

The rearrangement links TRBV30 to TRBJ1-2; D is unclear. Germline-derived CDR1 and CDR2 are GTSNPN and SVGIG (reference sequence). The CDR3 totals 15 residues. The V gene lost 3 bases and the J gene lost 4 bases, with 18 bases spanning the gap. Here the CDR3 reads CAWSQTTRHLYGYTF. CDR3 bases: TGTGCCTGGAGCCAAACCACGAGACACCTCTATGGCTACACCTTC.

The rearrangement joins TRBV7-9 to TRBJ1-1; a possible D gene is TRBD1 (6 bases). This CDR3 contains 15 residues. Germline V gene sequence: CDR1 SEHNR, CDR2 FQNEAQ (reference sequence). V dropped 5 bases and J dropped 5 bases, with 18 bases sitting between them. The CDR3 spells CASSPGAVGGTEAFF. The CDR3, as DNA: TGTGCCAGCAGCCCAGGGGCGGTTGGGGGAACTGAAGCTTTCTTT.

CDR3 loop: CASSSRDRDRWSYNSPLHF. DNA of the CDR3: TGTGCCAGCAGCTCCCGGGACAGGGACCGCTGGTCCTATAATTCACCCCTCCACTTT. The chain carries TRBV6-6 and TRBJ1-6; the match to TRBD1 covers 9 bases. Germline V CDR1 and CDR2: MNHNY, SVGAGI (reference sequence). V shed 6 bases and J 1 base; nucleotides not matched to a gene: 13. This CDR3 spans 19 amino acids.

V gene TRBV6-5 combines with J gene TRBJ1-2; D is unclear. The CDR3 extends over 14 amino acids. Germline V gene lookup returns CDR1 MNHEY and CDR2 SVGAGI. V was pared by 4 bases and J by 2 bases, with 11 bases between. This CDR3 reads CASSSKTENYGYTF. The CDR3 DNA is TGTGCCAGCAGTTCCAAGACTGAGAACTATGGCTACACCTTC.